In this sample, the clone carrying this T cell receptor (beta chain) turned up a few times. The target antigen is unknown. The source of the sample is a study of T cell repertoires in cytomegalovirus infection. Study details: The public TCR beta signatures pointed to both CMV infection and matching HLA type. Overall study findings and caveats: There were HLA-C-restricted CMV-specific TCR beta clonotypes dominating the ex vivo response.

Germline V gene data show CDR1 as MDHEN and CDR2 as SYDVKM. The trim removed 3 bases at V and 3 bases at J, leaving 7 bases unmatched. The CDR3 runs 15 residues. TCRdb re-called the reads with MiXCR, one entry per CDR3 protein. This table has around 530,000 distinct CDR3 sequences, about 15% appearing once. V usage is TRBV28 and J usage is TRBJ2-7, with 8 nucleotides matching TRBD2. This TCR was sampled from a human donor in good health (CMV status not recorded). Some clones in this sample may be carry-over from other donors' samples. Specimen: CD8+ T cells from PBMCs. CDR3 coding DNA: TGTGCCAGCAGTTTTTCCCTAGCGGGTCTCTACGAGCAGTACTTC. Protein sequence: CASSFSLAGLYEQYF.